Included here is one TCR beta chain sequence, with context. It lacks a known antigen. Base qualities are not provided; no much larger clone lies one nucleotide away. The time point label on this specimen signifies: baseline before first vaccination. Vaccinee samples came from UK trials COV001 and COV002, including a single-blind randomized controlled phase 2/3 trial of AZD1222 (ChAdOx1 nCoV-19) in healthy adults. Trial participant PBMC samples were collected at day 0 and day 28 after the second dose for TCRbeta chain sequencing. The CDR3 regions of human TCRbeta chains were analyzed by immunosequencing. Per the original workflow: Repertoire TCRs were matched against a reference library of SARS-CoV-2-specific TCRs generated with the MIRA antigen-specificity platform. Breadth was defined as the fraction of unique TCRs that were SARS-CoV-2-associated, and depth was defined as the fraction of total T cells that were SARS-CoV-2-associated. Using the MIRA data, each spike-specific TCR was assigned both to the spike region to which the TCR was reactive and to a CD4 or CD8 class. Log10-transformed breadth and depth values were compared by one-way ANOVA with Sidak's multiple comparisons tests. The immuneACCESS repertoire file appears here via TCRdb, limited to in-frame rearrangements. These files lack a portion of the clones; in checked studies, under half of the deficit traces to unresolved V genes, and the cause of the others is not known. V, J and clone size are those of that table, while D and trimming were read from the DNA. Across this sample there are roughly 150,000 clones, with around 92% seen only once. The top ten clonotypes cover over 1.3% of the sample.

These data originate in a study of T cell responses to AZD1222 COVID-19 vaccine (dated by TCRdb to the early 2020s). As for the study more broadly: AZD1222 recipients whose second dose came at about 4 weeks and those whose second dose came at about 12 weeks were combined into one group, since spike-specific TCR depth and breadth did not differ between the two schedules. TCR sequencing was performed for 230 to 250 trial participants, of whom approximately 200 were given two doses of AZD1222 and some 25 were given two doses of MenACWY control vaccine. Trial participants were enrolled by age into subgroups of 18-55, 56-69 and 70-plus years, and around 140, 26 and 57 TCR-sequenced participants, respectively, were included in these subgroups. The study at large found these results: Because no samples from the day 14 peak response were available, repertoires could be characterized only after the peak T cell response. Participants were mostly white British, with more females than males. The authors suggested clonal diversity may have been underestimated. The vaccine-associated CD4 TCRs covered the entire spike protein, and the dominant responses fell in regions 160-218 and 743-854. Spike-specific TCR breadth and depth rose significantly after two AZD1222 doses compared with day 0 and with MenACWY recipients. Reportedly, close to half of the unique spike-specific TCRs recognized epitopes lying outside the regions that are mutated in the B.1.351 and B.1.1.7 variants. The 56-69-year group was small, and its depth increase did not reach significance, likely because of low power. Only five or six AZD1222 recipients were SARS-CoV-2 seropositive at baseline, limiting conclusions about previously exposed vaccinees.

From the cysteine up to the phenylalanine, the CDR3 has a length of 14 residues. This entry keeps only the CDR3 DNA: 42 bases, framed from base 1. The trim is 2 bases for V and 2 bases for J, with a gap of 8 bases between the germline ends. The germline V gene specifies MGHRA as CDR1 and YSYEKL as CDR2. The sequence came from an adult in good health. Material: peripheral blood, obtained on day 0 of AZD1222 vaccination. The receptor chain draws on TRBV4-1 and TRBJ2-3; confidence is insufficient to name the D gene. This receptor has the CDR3 CASSQSLITDTQYF. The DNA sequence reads TGCGCCAGCAGCCAAAGTCTGATCACAGATACGCAGTATTTT.